This T cell receptor (beta chain) originates from a study of cytomegalovirus exposure and HLA in healthy donors (dated by TCRdb to 2016 to 2017). Background on the whole study: In an earlier analysis of several hundred of the donors, 250 to 300 Gb of sequence data and 100 million or so unique TCR beta sequences from about 190 million T cells were reported. An early release that covered roughly 600 HLA-typed donors contained 300 to 350 gigabases of sequencing data and roughly 84 million unique TCR sequences. Among the approximately 400 genotyped donors, more than 70% belonged to the genetic ancestry cluster associated with self-reported Caucasian donors. The study was designed to test whether signatures of past pathogen exposure could be identified by cataloging public T cell receptors. The study profiled the T cell repertoires of 500 to 800 subjects by immunosequencing and related them to cytomegalovirus serostatus. A separate validation cohort of about 110 different subjects was used in addition to the approximately 700-subject first cohort. To predict cytomegalovirus infection status, the study brought together high-throughput TCR immunosequencing, statistical association of individual TCRs with disease status, and machine learning. A later analysis re-analyzed previously published TCR beta repertoires from 550 to 700 donors and added high-resolution HLA genotyping to study TCR occurrence patterns. The later analysis used no new phenotypic data to find candidate immune exposures, relying instead on TCR beta sequences and their occurrence across donors. An earlier analysis of 587 of the donors used high-throughput TCR beta sequencing to judge whether each TCR beta V gene segment behaved as functional or pseudogenic. Donor age, sex, ethnicity and CMV serostatus were compiled together with the repertoire data. Genome-wide SNP genotypes for about 60% of the roughly 700 donors were used in a later genetic analysis, which treated that subset as a discovery cohort. All discovery cohort repertoires had been generated on a single sequencing platform. Both class I and class II loci were covered by HLA typing, at four-digit resolution. The number of donors typed differed by locus, with about 629-630 for A, B, C, DRB1 and DQB1, around 500 for DQA1, 606 for DPA1, and about 450 for DPB1. Four to six DR-DQ haplotypes were handled as single units for association and clustering, since linkage in the cohort was strong. Among some 410 genotyped donors of the cohort, an average of about 240,000 unique TCR beta nucleotide sequences were sequenced per donor, about a sixth of them non-productive.

Comments on this clone: Its specific antigen is unknown. Per-base quality was not reported, and no clone a single base away is much larger than it.

The cohort comprised some 700 healthy bone marrow donors. At the time of sampling, every cohort member was nominally healthy, though immune exposures that went unrecorded were likely present. The donor tested CMV seronegative, placing the donor among the approximately 400 seronegative members of the cohort. A peripheral blood sample was collected from each donor, and TCR beta sequencing was performed on peripheral blood mononuclear cells. Genomic DNA extraction from the blood cell samples was performed with the Qiagen DNeasy Blood Extraction Kit. The paper's findings and limits, for the study overall: A total of roughly 160 TCR beta chains were listed by the study as associated with cytomegalovirus. In this cohort, only TCR beta chains were sequenced, and detectable features were limited by the absence of alpha or paired-chain data. Immune exposure information for the cohort was limited to CMV serostatus. Sequencing depth was assumed to be roughly uniform across donors in the presence/absence analyses, though that assumption may not hold. Most CMV-associated TCR beta chains appeared to be HLA-restricted in a later analysis, and the HLA associations seemed to be driven largely by CMV exposure. Because counts were too low, more than 15 rarely observed V segments, including chromosome 9 orphons, were excluded from the earlier analysis of around 590 of the donors. In both the original and validation cohorts, the classifier was reported to diagnose cytomegalovirus status with high specificity and sensitivity. A group of highly shared sequence variants was considered likely to be a technical artifact of the sequencing pipeline. Broadly in line with IMGT annotations, most TCR beta V segments showed up in productive rearrangements about 87% or about 30% of the time in an earlier analysis of under 700 of the donors. A further reported finding was that TCR beta sequences accurately predicted the HLA-A and HLA-B alleles for most subjects in the first cohort. Correlated functional status among segregating V segments might reflect linkage disequilibrium, but an unknown experimental factor could not be ruled out. Several of the top co-occurrence clusters appeared to be linked to parvovirus B19, influenza, CMV and Epstein-Barr virus, according to a later analysis. When HLA alleles, especially DR and DQ, strongly co-occurred, TCR associations were difficult to assign to individual alleles. In a later genetic analysis, fewer N-insertions in productive TCRs were reported among donors in an Asian-associated ancestry cluster than the approximately 710-donor mean. A later analysis found that TCR association rates varied across HLA loci, with DRB1 alleles showing the most associated TCRs and HLA-C alleles the fewest. An association between a missense DCLRE1C variant and V-gene and J-gene trimming of TCR beta chains was found in a later genetic analysis and replicated in an independent cohort. Compared with equally common non-associated chains, HLA-associated TCR beta chains in a later analysis were more clonally expanded and had lower generation probabilities. The authors suggested that the approach could potentially be extended to other disease states and immunological phenotypes. Across donors, most TCR sequences were observed very rarely, whereas some public TCRs were present in many individuals. Three of the identified cytomegalovirus-associated TCR beta chains were confirmed in vitro to be specific for cytomegalovirus antigens. Because HLA typing was unavailable for some donors at each locus, only the typed subset was used in association tests. A later analysis associated some 17,000 TCR beta sequences with specific HLA alleles at a false discovery rate of 0.05.

The library was made by the immunoSEQ multiplex PCR assay. For the multiplex PCR, a mixture combining 60 forward primers for TCR Vbeta segments and 13 reverse primers for TCR Jbeta segments was used. A multiplex PCR assay on genomic DNA amplified the CDR3 region of rearranged TCR beta genes. The Illumina HiSeq System was used to sequence the amplified TCR beta libraries as 87-base-pair reads. Per the authors' processing: In a later analysis, tens of millions of unique TCR beta chains were counted across the roughly 670 repertoires, and around 10 million of these chains were shared by at least two donors. To remove PCR and sequencing errors, raw reads were error-corrected and collapsed into unique sequences using a nearest-neighbor algorithm that merged closely related sequences. V, D and J gene segments were assigned by aligning CDR3 sequences to IMGT reference sequences. For a sequence to be retained, a match of at least six nucleotides to both a V gene segment and a J gene segment was required. A rearrangement counted as productive if the CDR3 had no stop codons and remained in frame with V and J, and every other rearrangement counted as non-productive. Following IMGT convention, CDR3 was defined as the stretch from the second conserved V-encoded cysteine to the conserved J-encoded phenylalanine. The earlier analysis of approximately 590 of the donors excluded any sequence lacking an unambiguous match to a single V gene segment. In an earlier analysis of 587 of the donors, V segments were called functional above 56.7% productive rearrangements and were called segregating when the between-donor standard deviation exceeded 5%. To diagnose cytomegalovirus status from the catalog of TCR beta chain sequences, a statistical classification framework was built. V and J gene assignment, in a later analysis, came from comparing TCR nucleotide sequences with IMGT/GENE-DB human TR gene sequences. A later analysis assigned CDR3 sequences and most-parsimonious VDJ recombination scenarios with the TCRdist pipeline. A later analysis defined each TCR beta chain by its CDR3 amino acid sequence plus V-gene family, and excluded reads lacking a unique V-gene family. To address suspected cross-contamination and a sequencing artifact, a later analysis removed around 600 highly shared, low-generation-probability nucleotide sequences. A later analysis calculated a clonal expansion index for each public chain from normalized within-repertoire ranks of inferred template counts. In a later analysis, generation probabilities were computed with a VDJ recombination model fitted to out-of-frame rearrangements, and the resulting probabilities were checked against IGoR. Hypergeometric tests were used in a later analysis to score TCR-TCR, TCR-HLA and TCR-CMV co-occurrence, with a repertoire-size bias correction applied to the TCR pairs. To estimate false discovery rates, a later analysis permuted the HLA or CMV assignments 20 times. In a later analysis, co-occurring TCRs were grouped with DBSCAN, and TCRdist sequence similarity was added when clustering was performed within HLA-allele-positive subsets. Repertoires with fewer than 30,000 or more than 120,000 public chains were left out of co-occurrence clustering, as were five repertoires with anomalous nucleotide sharing. In its TCRdb copy, this immuneACCESS table keeps in-frame sequences only and misses some clones. Where compared with another copy, unresolved V genes explain less than half of these, and the others have no known cause. The D gene and trimming were derived from the DNA, and the V and J assignments and clone size from that table. The sample data list approximately 100,000 clones, and over 70% of these were observed just once. Roughly a tenth of the sample belongs to the ten largest clones.

The sequence derives from a man aged 45-65 years in good health and CMV-seronegative. The sequencing input was PBMCs.

For the CDR3, the sequence is CASRSDRHGGGYTF. The nucleotide sequence reads TGTGCCAGCAGGTCGGACAGACACGGTGGTGGCTACACCTTC. Here the chain combines TRBV28 and TRBJ1-2; the best D guess is TRBD1, with 6 bases matching. The CDR3 covers 14 residues, taking in both the cysteine and the phenylalanine. Left in the record is the CDR3 DNA by itself, 42 bases read in frame from the first base. V loses 6 bases, J loses 7 bases, and the germline ends lie 18 bases apart. CDR1 and CDR2 were assigned from the germline V gene as MDHEN and SYDVKM.